The clone carrying this T cell receptor beta chain has ten or more counts. This entry belongs to a study of patients and donors after allogeneic stem cell transplantation. MiXCR, applied by TCRdb to the RT-PCR reads, yields one record per CDR3 protein. The sample gives about a million distinct CDR3 sequences, roughly 18% of which show up once; 5% to 7.5% is in the top ten. In germline, CDR1 is MNHNS, CDR2 SASEGT. This CDR3 region has 14 residues. The V and J ends lost 6 bases and 6 bases, in that order; junction bases with no gene match: 5. The receptor comes from a human donor who was either an allogeneic HSCT recipient or a stem cell or donor lymphocyte infusion donor (not recorded which). It is not recorded whose cells these are; they may come from a transplant donor. This chain links TRBV6-1 with TRBJ1-4; 9 bases map to TRBD1. Sample: blood, either unsorted or a sorted T cell fraction (not recorded which). CDR3 region: CASRGQGWDEKLFF. In nucleotides, the CDR3 is TGTGCCAGCAGAGGACAGGGGTGGGATGAAAAACTGTTTTTT.